The 5 T cell receptor beta chains below all came from one sample that was sequenced in a study of blood T cell repertoires in COVID-19. Measured with immunoSEQ multiplex PCR; TCRdb has only the in-frame clones, and not every one. The sample carries about 200,000 clones, 65% to 85% recorded once. The sample consisted of PBMCs or T cells enriched from blood (not recorded which). The receptor set was obtained from a woman aged 40 to 50 with acute COVID-19.

The chain joins TRBV19 to TRBJ1-2, with D possibly matching TRBD1 (5 bases). The CDR3 covers 14 residues. In germline, CDR1 is LNHDA, CDR2 SQIVND (reference sequence). V shed 9 bases and J shed 3 bases, with 17 bases lying between them. The CDR3 coding sequence is TGTGCCAGCTCAACTGCCGGGGGTGACTATGGCTACACCTTC. Its translation: CASSTAGGDYGYTF.

The V gene is TRBV3-1 (or the pseudogene TRBV3-2), the J gene TRBJ1-2, with unresolved D. Germline CDR1 reads LGHDT; CDR2 reads YNNKEL (reference sequence). The CDR3 runs 15 residues. V was pared by 2 bases and J by 2 bases, with 12 bases between. CDR3 sequence (DNA): TGTGCCAGCAGCCAATCGACAAATTCAAACTATGGCTACACCTTC. It yields the protein CASSQSTNSNYGYTF.

V gene TRBV20-1 combines with J gene TRBJ1-1; TRBD1 is a possible D gene (6 bases). In germline, CDR1 is DFQATT, CDR2 SNEGSKA (reference sequence). The V gene lost 3 bases and the J gene lost 1 base, with 15 bases spanning the gap. This CDR3 has 15 residues. The CDR3 is CSASPSGGANTEAFF. The CDR3 region has the DNA TGCAGTGCTAGTCCCTCGGGGGGGGCGAACACTGAAGCTTTCTTT.

The rearrangement uses TRBV28 and TRBJ2-2; 14 bases fit TRBD2. The CDR3 runs 20 residues. CDR1 is MDHEN and CDR2 is SYDVKM in the germline V gene. The ends lost 5 bases at V and 9 bases at J; junction bases unmatched: 20. The CDR3 nucleotides are TGTGCCAGCAGTCCCGGCCCCGGGACTAGCGGGAGAGGCCCGGTAAGGGAGCTGTTTTTT. The encoded protein is CASSPGPGTSGRGPVRELFF.

The V call is TRBV5-1, the J call TRBJ2-2; 8 positions agree with TRBD1. The V gene end was trimmed by 4 bases and the J gene end by 3 bases; junction bases not matched to a gene: 5. In germline, CDR1 is SGHRS, CDR2 YFSETQ. The CDR3 loop spans 15 amino acids. The CDR3 loop is CASSISGGDTGELFF. In DNA form, the CDR3 reads TGCGCCAGCAGCATTTCAGGGGGCGACACCGGGGAGCTGTTTTTT.